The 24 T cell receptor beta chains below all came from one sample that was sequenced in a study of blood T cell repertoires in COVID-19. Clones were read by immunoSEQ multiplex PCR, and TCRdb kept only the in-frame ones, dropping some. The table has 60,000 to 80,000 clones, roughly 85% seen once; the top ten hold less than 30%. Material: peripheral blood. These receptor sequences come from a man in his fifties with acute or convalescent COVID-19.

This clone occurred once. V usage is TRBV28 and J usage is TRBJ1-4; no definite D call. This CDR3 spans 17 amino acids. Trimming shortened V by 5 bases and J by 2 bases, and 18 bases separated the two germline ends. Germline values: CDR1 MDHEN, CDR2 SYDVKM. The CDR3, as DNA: TGTGCCAGCAGTCCCCCGGCAGGTGGTGGCACTAATGAAAAACTGTTTTTT. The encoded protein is CASSPPAGGGTNEKLFF. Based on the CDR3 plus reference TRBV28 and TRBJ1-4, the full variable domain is DVKVTQSSRYLVKRTGEKVFLECVQDMDHENMFWYRQDPGLGLRLIYFSYDVKMKEKGDIPEGYSVSREKKERFSLILESASTNQTSMYLCASSPPAGGGTNEKLFFGSGTQLSVL.

The CDR3 nucleotides read TGCAGCGCTCCAGACAAGAGCTCCTACAATGAGCAGTTCTTC. This gives the protein CSAPDKSSYNEQFF. The chain carries TRBV29-1 and TRBJ2-1; D gene ambiguous. V was trimmed by 7 bases and J by 0 bases, leaving 13 bases between them. Germline V gene sequence: CDR1 SQVTM, CDR2 ANQGSEA. The CDR3 length is 14 residues.

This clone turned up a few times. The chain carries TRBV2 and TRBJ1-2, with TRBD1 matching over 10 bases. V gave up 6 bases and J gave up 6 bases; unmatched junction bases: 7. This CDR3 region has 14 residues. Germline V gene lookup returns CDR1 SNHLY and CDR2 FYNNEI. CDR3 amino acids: CASSPGQGLDGYTF. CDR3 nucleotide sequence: TGTGCCAGCAGCCCGGGACAGGGGCTGGATGGCTACACCTTC.

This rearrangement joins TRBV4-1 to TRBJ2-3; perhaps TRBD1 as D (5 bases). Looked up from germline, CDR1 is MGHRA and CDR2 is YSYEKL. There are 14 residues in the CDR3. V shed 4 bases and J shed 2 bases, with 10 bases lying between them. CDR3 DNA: TGCGCCAGCAGCCTTAGGGGCATCACAGATACGCAGTATTTT. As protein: CASSLRGITDTQYF.

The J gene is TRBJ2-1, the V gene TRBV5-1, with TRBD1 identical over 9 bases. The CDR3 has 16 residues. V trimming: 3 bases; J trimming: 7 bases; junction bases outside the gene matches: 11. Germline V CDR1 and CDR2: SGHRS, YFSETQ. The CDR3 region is CASSWTTGGYDNEQFF. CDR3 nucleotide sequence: TGCGCCAGCAGCTGGACGACAGGGGGTTACGATAATGAGCAGTTCTTC. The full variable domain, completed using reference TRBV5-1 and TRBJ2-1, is KAGVTQTPRYLIKTRGQQVTLSCSPISGHRSVSWYQQTPGQGLQFLFEYFSETQRNKGNFPGRFSGRQFSNSRSEMNVSTLELGDSALYLCASSWTTGGYDNEQFFGPGTRLTVL.

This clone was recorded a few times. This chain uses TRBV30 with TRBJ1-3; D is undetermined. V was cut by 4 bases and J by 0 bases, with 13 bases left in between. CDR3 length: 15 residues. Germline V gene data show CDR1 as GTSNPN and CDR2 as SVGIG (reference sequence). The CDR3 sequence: CAWTIPHTSGNTIYF. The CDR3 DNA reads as TGTGCCTGGACTATTCCCCATACCTCTGGAAACACCATATATTTT.

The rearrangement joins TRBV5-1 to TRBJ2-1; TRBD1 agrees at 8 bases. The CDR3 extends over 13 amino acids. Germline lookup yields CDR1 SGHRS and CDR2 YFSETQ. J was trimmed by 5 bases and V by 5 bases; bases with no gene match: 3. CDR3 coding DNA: TGCGCCAGCAGGGGACAGGTCCACAATGAGCAGTTCTTC. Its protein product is CASRGQVHNEQFF.

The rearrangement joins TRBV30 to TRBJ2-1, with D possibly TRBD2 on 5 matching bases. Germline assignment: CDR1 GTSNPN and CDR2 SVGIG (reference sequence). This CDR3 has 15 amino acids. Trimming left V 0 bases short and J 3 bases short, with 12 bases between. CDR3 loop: CAWSVAGVRYNEQFF. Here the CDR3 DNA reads TGTGCCTGGAGTGTTGCCGGGGTTCGCTACAATGAGCAGTTCTTC.

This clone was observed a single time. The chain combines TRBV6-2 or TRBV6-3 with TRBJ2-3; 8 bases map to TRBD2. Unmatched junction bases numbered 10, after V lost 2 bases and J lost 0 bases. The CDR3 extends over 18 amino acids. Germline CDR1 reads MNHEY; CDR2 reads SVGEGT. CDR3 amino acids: CASSYEGLGRTSTDTQYF. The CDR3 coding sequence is TGTGCCAGCAGTTACGAGGGACTAGGCCGCACTAGCACAGATACGCAGTATTTT.

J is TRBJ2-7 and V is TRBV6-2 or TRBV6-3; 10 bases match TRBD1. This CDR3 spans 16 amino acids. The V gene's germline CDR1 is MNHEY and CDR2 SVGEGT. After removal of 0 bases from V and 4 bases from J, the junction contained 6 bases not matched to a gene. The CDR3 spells CASSYSSGTGVYEQYV. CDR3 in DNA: TGTGCCAGCAGTTACTCGTCCGGGACAGGGGTGTACGAGCAGTACGTC.

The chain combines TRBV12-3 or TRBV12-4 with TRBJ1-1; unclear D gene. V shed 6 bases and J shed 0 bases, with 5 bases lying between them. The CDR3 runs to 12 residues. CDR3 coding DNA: TGTGCCAGCAGAGAGTTGAACACTGAAGCTTTCTTT. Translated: CASRELNTEAFF.

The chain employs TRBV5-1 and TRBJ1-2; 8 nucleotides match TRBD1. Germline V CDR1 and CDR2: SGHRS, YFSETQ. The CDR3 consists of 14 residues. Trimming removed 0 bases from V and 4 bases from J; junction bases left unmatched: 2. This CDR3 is CASSLAGGSYGYTF. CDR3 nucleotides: TGCGCCAGCAGCTTGGCAGGGGGCAGCTATGGCTACACCTTC.

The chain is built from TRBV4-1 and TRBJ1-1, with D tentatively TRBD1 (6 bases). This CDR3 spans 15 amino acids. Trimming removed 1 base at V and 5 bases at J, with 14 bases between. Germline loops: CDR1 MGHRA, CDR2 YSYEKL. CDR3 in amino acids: CASSQGDQGWTEAFF. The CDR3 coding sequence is TGCGCCAGCAGCCAAGGCGATCAGGGGTGGACTGAAGCTTTCTTT.

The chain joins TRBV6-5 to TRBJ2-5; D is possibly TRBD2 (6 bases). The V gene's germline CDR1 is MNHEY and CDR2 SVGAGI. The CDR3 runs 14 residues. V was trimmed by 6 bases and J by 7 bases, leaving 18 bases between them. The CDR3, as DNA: TGTGCCAGCAGCGACGGGACCTTGGAGGGGACCCAGTACTTC. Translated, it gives CASSDGTLEGTQYF.

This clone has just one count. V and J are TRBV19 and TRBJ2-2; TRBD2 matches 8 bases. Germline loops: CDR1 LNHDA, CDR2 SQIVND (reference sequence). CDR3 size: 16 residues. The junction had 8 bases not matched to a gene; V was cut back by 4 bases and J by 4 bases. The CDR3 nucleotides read TGTGCCAGTAGTAAGAAACGGGGGGGCCCCACCGGGGAGCTGTTTTTT. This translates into CASSKKRGGPTGELFF.

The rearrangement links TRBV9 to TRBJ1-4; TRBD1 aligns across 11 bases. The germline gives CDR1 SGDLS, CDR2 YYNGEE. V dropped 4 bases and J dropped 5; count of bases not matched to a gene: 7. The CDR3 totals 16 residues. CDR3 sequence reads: CASSPRTGGANEKLFF. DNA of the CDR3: TGTGCCAGCAGCCCCCGGACAGGGGGCGCGAATGAAAAACTGTTTTTT.

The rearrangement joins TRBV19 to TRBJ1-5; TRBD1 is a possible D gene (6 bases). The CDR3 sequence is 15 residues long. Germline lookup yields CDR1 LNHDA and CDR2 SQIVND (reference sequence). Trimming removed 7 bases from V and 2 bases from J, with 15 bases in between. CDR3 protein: CASKLQGKGNQPQHF. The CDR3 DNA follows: TGTGCCAGTAAACTACAGGGAAAGGGCAATCAGCCCCAGCATTTT.

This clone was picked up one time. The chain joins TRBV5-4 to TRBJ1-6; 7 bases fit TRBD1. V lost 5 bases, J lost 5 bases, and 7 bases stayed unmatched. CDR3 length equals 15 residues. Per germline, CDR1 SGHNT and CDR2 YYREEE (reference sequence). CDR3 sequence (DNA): TGTGCCAGCAGTACATTCGACAGGGATAATTCACCCCTCCACTTT. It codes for CASSTFDRDNSPLHF.

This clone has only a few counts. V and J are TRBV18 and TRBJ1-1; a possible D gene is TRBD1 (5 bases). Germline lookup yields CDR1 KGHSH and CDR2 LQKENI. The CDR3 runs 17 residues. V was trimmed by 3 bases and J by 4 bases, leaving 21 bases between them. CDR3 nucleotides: TGTGCCAGCTCACCGACCAACCTTTCCCCGGGGGGCACTGAAGCTTTCTTT. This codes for CASSPTNLSPGGTEAFF.

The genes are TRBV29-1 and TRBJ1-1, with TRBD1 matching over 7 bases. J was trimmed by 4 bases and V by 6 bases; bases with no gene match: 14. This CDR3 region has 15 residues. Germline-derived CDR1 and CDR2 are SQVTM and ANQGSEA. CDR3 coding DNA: TGCAGCGTGGCGGGTAAGGGGGCCGGGGGCACTGAAGCTTTCTTT. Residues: CSVAGKGAGGTEAFF.

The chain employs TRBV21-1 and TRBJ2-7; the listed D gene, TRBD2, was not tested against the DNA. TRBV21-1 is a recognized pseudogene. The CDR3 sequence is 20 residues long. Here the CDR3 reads CASSKVWKVLAGGLSYEQYF. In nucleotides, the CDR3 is TGTGCCAGCAGCAAAGTTTGGAAGGTACTAGCGGGGGGCCTCTCCTACGAGCAGTACTTC.

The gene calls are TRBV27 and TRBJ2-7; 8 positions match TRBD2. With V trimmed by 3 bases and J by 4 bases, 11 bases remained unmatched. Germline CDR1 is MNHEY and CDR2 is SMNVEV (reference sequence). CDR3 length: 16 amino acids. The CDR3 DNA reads TGTGCCAGCAGTTTCCTTTCTGTAGCGGGGAAGTACGAGCAGTACTTC. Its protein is CASSFLSVAGKYEQYF.

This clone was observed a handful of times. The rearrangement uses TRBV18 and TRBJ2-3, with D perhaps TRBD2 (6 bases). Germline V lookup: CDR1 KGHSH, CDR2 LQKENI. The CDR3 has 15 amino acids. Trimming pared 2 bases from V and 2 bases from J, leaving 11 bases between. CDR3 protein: CASSPTGTPTDTQYF. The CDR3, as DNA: TGTGCCAGCTCACCAACCGGGACTCCCACAGATACGCAGTATTTT.

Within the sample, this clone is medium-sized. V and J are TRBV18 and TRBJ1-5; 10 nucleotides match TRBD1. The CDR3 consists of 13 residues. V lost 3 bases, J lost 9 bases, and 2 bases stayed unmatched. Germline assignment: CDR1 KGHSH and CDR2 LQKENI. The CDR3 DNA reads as TGTGCCAGCTCACCGGGACAGGGGTGGCCCCAGCATTTT. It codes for CASSPGQGWPQHF.